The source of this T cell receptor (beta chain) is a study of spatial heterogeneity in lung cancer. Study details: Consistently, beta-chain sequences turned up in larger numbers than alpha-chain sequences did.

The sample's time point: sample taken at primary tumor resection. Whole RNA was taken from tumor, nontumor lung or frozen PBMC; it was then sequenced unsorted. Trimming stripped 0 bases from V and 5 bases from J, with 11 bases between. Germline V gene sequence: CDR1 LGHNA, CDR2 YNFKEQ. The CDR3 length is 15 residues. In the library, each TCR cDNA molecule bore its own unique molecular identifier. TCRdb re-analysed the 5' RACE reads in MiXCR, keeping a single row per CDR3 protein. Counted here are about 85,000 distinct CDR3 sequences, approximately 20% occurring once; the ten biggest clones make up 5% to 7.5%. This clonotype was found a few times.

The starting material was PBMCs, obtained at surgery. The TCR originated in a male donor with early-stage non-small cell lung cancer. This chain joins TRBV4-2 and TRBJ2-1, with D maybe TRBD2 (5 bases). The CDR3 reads CASSQDRRRDNEQFF. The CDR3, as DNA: TGTGCCAGCAGCCAAGATCGGCGGCGGGACAATGAGCAGTTCTTC.